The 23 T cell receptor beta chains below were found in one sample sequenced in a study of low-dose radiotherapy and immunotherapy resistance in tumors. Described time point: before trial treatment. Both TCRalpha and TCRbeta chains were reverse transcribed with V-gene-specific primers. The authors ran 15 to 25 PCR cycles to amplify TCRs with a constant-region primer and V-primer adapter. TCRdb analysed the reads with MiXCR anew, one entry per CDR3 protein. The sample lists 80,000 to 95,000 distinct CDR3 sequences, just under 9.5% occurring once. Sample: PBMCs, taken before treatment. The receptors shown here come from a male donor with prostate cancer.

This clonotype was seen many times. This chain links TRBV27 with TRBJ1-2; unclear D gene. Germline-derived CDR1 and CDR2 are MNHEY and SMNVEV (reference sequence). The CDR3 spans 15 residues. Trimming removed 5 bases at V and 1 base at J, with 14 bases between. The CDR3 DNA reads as TGTGCCAGCAGTCGTGGGGTAGCTGATAACTATGGCTACACCTTC. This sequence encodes CASSRGVADNYGYTF.

The chain's CDR3 is CASSFRGGGGYNEQFF. The CDR3, as DNA: TGCGCCAGCAGCTTTCGCGGTGGGGGGGGATACAATGAGCAGTTCTTC. The rearrangement links TRBV5-1 to TRBJ2-1; TRBD2 matches at 7 bases. V dropped 2 bases and J dropped 4; count of bases not matched to a gene: 9. Per germline, CDR1 SGHRS and CDR2 YFSETQ. This CDR3 is 16 amino acids long.

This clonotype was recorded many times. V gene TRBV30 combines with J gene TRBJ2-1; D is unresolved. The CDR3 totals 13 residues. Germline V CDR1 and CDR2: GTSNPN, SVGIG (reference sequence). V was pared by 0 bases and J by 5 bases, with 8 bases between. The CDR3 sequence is CAWSVGWDNEQFF. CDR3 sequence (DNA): TGTGCCTGGAGTGTAGGATGGGACAATGAGCAGTTCTTC. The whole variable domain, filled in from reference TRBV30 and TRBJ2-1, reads SQTIHQWPATLVQPVGSPLSLECTVEGTSNPNLYWYRQAAGRGLQLLFYSVGIGQISSEVPQNLSASRPQDRQFILSSKKLLLSDSGFYLCAWSVGWDNEQFFGPGTRLTVL.

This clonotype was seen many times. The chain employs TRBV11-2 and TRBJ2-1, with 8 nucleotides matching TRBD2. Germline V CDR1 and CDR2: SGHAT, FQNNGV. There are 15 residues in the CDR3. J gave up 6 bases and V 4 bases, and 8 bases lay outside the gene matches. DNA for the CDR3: TGTGCCAGCAGCTCAGTAGCGGGATCGGTCAATGAGCAGTTCTTC. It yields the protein CASSSVAGSVNEQFF.

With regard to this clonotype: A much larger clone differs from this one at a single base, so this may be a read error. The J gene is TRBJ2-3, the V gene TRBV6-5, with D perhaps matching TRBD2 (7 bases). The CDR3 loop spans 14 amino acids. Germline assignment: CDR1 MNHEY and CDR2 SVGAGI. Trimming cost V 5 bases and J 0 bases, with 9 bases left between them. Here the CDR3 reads CASSEGGSTDTQYF. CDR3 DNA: TGTGCCAGCAGTGAGGGGGGGAGCACAGATACGCAGTATTTT.

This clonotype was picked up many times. CDR3 nucleotides: TGTGCCAGCAAGGAACCGGGACAGGGGGCCTATGGCTACACCTTC. Its translation is CASKEPGQGAYGYTF. The chain recombines TRBV28 with TRBJ1-2, with 12 bases identical to TRBD1. V dropped 7 bases and J dropped 4; count of bases not matched to a gene: 7. This CDR3 is built from 15 residues. CDR1 and CDR2 (germline): MDHEN, SYDVKM.

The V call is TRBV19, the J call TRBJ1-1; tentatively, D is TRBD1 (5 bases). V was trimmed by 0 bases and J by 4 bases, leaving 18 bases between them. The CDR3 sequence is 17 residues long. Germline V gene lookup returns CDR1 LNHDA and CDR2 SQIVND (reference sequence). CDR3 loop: CASSIDGARSSGTEAFF. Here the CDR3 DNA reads TGTGCCAGTAGTATAGACGGGGCGCGTTCGTCGGGCACTGAAGCTTTCTTT.

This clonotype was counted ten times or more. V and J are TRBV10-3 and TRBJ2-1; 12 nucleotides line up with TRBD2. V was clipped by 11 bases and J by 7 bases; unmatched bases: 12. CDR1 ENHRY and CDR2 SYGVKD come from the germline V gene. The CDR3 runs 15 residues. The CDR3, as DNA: TGTGCCGTACAAGGACGGCTAGCGGGAGGGAATGAGCAGTTCTTC. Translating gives CAVQGRLAGGNEQFF.

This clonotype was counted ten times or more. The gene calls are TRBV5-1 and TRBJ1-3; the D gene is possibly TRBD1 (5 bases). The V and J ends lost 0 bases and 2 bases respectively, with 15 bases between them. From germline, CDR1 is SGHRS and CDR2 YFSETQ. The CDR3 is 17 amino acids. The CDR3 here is CASSLEQAYSPGNTIYF. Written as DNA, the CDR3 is TGCGCCAGCAGCTTGGAACAGGCCTACTCGCCTGGAAACACCATATATTTT.

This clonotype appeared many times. The CDR3, as DNA: TGTGCCAGCAGCGCGGGGGACTTGAACACTGAAGCTTTCTTT. Its translation is CASSAGDLNTEAFF. The chain employs TRBV7-9 and TRBJ1-1, with TRBD1 as a possible D gene (5 bases). Trimming shortened V by 5 bases and J by 0 bases, and 10 bases separated the two germline ends. This CDR3 is 14 amino acids long. The V gene's germline CDR1 is SEHNR and CDR2 FQNEAQ (reference sequence).

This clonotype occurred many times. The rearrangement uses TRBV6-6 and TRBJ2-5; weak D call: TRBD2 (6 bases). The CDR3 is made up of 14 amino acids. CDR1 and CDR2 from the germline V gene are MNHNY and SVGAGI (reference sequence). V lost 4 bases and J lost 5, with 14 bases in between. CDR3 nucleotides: TGTGCCAGCAGTTTCCCGGGAGCTGTGGAGACCCAGTACTTC. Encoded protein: CASSFPGAVETQYF.

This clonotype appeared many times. CDR3 region: CASSKTAGPSLEQYF. The CDR3 bases are TGTGCCAGCAGTAAAACGGCTGGGCCCTCGCTGGAGCAGTACTTC. This chain connects TRBV9 to TRBJ2-7; D not resolved. This CDR3 has 15 residues. V was shortened by 5 bases and J by 7 bases, with 22 bases between the two germline ends. Per the germline V gene, CDR1 is SGDLS and CDR2 is YYNGEE.

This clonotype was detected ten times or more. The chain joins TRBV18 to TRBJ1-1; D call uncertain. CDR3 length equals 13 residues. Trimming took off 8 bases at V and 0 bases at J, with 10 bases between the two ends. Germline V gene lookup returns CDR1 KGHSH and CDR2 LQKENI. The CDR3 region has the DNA TGTGCCAGCAGCCCCGGACTGAACACTGAAGCTTTCTTT. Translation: CASSPGLNTEAFF.

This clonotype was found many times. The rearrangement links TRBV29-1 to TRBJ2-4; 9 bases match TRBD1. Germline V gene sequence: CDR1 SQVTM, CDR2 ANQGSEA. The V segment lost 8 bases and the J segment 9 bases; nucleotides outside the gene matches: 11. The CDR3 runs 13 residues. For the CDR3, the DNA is TGCAGCATAACCGGGACAGGGCTAGGCATTCAGTACTTC. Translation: CSITGTGLGIQYF.

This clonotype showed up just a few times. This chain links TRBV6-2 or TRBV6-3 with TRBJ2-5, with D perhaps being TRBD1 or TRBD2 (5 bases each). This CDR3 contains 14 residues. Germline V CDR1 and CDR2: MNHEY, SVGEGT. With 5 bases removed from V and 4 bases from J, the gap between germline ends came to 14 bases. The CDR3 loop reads CASSPGPGRETQYF. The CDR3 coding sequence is TGTGCCAGCAGTCCCGGGCCAGGGAGAGAGACCCAGTACTTC.

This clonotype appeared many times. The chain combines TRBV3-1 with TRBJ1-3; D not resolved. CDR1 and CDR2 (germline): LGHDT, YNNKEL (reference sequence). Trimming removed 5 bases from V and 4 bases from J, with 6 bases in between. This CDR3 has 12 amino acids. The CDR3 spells CASSLQGNTIYF. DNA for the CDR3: TGTGCCAGCAGCTTACAAGGAAACACCATATATTTT.

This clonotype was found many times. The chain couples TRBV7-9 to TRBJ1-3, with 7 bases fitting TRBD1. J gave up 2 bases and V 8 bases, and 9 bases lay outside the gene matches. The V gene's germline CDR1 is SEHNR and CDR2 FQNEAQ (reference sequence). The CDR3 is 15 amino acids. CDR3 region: CASGRGLIPGNTIYF. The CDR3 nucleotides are TGTGCCAGCGGGAGGGGGCTGATACCTGGAAACACCATATATTTT. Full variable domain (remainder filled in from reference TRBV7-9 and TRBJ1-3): DTGVSQNPRHKITKRGQNVTFRCDPISEHNRLYWYRQTLGQGPEFLTYFQNEAQLEKSRLLSDRFSAERPKGSFSTLEIQRTEQGDSAMYLCASGRGLIPGNTIYFGEGSWLTVV.

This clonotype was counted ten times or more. The CDR3 region is CASSFPGLAGGLKGAQYF. CDR3 DNA: TGTGCCAGCAGCTTTCCGGGACTAGCGGGAGGGTTAAAGGGGGCCCAGTACTTC. The V and J genes are TRBV7-2 and TRBJ2-5, with 16 nucleotides matching TRBD2. The CDR3 sequence is 18 residues long. Germline lookup yields CDR1 SGHTA and CDR2 FQGNSA. V shed 3 bases and J 9 bases; nucleotides not matched to a gene: 13.

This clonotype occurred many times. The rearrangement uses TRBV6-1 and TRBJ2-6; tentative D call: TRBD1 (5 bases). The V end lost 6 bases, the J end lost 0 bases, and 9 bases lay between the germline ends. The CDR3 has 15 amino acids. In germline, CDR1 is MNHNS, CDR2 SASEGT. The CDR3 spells CASRMQGSGANVLTF. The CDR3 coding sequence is TGTGCCAGCAGGATGCAGGGCTCTGGGGCCAACGTCCTGACTTTC.

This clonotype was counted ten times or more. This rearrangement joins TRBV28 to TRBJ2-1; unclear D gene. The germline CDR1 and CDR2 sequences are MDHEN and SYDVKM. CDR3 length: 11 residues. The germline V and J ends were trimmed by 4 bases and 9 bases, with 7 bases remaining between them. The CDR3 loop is CASSSVGEQFF. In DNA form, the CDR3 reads TGTGCCAGCAGTTCTGTGGGTGAGCAGTTCTTC.

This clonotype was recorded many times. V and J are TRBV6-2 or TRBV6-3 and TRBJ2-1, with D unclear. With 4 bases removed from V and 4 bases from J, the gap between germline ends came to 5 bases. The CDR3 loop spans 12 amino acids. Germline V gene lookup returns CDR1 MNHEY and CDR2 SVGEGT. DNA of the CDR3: TGTGCCAGCAGTTTGTATTACAATGAGCAGTTCTTC. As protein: CASSLYYNEQFF.

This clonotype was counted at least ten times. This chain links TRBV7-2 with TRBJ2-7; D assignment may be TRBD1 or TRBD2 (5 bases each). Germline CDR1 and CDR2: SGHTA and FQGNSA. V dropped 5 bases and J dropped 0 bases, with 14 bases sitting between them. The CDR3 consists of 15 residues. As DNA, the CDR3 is TGTGCCAGCAGCCTTTCGGGACCGAGCTCCTACGAGCAGTACTTC. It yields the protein CASSLSGPSSYEQYF.

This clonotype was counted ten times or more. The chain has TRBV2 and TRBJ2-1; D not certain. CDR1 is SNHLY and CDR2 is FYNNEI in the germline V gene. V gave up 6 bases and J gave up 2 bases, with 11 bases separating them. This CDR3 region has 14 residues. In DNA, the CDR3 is TGTGCCAGCAGCCGACAAAGGACCTACAATGAGCAGTTCTTC. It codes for CASSRQRTYNEQFF. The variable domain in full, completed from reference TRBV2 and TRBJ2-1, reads EPEVTQTPSHQVTQMGQEVILRCVPISNHLYFYWYRQILGQKVEFLVSFYNNEISEKSEIFDDQFSVERPDGSNFTLKIRSTKLEDSAMYFCASSRQRTYNEQFFGPGTRLTVL.